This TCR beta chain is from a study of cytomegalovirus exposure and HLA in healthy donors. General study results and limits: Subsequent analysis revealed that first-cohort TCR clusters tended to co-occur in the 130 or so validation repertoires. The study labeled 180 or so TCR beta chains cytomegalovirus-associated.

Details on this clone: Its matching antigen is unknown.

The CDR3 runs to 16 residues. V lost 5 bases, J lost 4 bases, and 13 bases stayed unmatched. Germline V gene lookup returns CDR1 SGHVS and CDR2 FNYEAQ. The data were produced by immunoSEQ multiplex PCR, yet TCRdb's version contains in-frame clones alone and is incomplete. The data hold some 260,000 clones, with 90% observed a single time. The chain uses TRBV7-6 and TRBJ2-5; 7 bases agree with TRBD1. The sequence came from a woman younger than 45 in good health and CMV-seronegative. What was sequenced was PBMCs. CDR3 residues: CASSRGLLTGPETQYF. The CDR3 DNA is TGTGCCAGCAGCCGCGGATTACTGACAGGGCCAGAGACCCAGTACTTC.